One sample yielded the 16 T cell receptor beta chains listed below, sequenced in a study of Graves' ophthalmopathy and Graves' hyperthyroidism. RNA transcripts served as template for amplifying TCR beta CDR3 sequences. First-round RT-PCR with HTBI primers preceded a second-round multiplex PCR. TCRdb processed the multiplex PCR reads anew with MiXCR; each CDR3 protein has one entry. Here the sample spans 400,000 to 450,000 distinct CDR3 sequences, around 20% being singletons. Sequenced input: peripheral blood. All receptors derive from a young woman with stable Graves' hyperthyroidism.

A few counts support this clonotype. The chain joins TRBV6-5 to TRBJ2-3; D is uncertain. The CDR3 extends over 14 amino acids. Trimming took off 5 bases at V and 5 bases at J, with 14 bases between the two ends. Germline V gene lookup returns CDR1 MNHEY and CDR2 SVGAGI. For the CDR3, the DNA is TGTGCCAGCAGTATGGGCCCCAGCGAAGATACGCAGTATTTT. Its translation is CASSMGPSEDTQYF.

V gene TRBV6-1 combines with J gene TRBJ1-5; 9 nucleotides agree with TRBD1. Germline-derived CDR1 and CDR2 are MNHNS and SASEGT. This CDR3 region has 14 residues. The V and J ends lost 9 bases and 4 bases, in that order; junction bases with no gene match: 7. The CDR3 nucleotides are TGTGCCAGTACCGGGACAGGGATGAATCAGCCCCAGCATTTT. Amino acid sequence: CASTGTGMNQPQHF.

This clonotype was detected ten times or more. The J gene is TRBJ2-7, the V gene TRBV20-1, with D possibly matching TRBD2 (6 bases). CDR1 is DFQATT, CDR2 SNEGSKA, per germline (reference sequence). The CDR3 is 13 residues long. V was shortened by 0 bases and J by 7 bases, with 13 bases between the two germline ends. The CDR3, as DNA: TGCAGTGCTAGAGAGGGACTCACGGGAGAGCAGTACTTC. This translates into CSAREGLTGEQYF.

The V gene is TRBV12-3 or TRBV12-4, the J gene TRBJ1-1, with D maybe TRBD1 (5 bases). V shed 0 bases and J shed 1 base, with 9 bases lying between them. There are 15 residues in the CDR3. DNA of the CDR3: TGTGCCAGCAGTTTAGCAGGACAAAGGAACACTGAAGCTTTCTTT. Its translation is CASSLAGQRNTEAFF.

This clonotype was found many times. The V and J genes are TRBV5-1 and TRBJ2-7; 7 nucleotides align to TRBD2. CDR3 size: 15 residues. Germline V gene lookup returns CDR1 SGHRS and CDR2 YFSETQ. Unmatched junction bases numbered 9, after V lost 5 bases and J lost 1 base. CDR3 amino acids: CASSTRVGGSYEQYF. CDR3 DNA: TGCGCCAGCAGTACCAGGGTCGGGGGGTCCTACGAGCAGTACTTC.

This clonotype was seen only a few times. The CDR3 protein is CASSPLSDKNIQYF. The CDR3 DNA reads TGTGCCAGCAGCCCTCTCTCTGACAAAAACATTCAGTACTTC. The gene calls are TRBV7-8 and TRBJ2-4; D call uncertain. V lost 5 bases, J lost 3 bases, and 11 bases lay in between. The length of the CDR3 is 14 residues. The germline CDR1 and CDR2 sequences are SGHVS and FQNEAQ.

The sample holds many counts of this clonotype. The J gene is TRBJ1-1, the V gene TRBV6-1, with unresolved D. The CDR3 is 11 residues long. From germline, CDR1 is MNHNS and CDR2 SASEGT. Trimming removed 7 bases from V and 11 bases from J, with 14 bases in between. The CDR3 region is CASIIQFWAFF. Written as DNA, the CDR3 is TGTGCCAGCATAATACAGTTTTGGGCTTTCTTT.

This clonotype has at least ten counts. The CDR3 here is CASSLFSSETQYF. CDR3 in DNA: TGCGCCAGCAGCTTGTTCTCTTCCGAGACCCAGTACTTC. The rearrangement joins TRBV5-1 to TRBJ2-5; D gene ambiguous. The germline V and J ends were trimmed by 1 base and 5 bases, with 9 bases remaining between them. The germline gives CDR1 SGHRS, CDR2 YFSETQ. The CDR3 covers 13 residues.

This clonotype was detected ten times or more. This rearrangement joins TRBV6-1 to TRBJ1-5; the D gene is possibly TRBD1 (5 bases). CDR1 MNHNS and CDR2 SASEGT come from the germline V gene. V was cut by 7 bases and J by 3 bases, with 10 bases left in between. CDR3 size: 13 residues. In DNA form, the CDR3 reads TGTGCCAGCACCGGAGGGGCCAATCAGCCCCAGCATTTT. As protein: CASTGGANQPQHF.

On this clonotype: This likely comes from a read error, as the CDR3 has no conserved phenylalanine or tryptophan at its end. The chain links TRBV5-6 to TRBJ1-1; possible D gene TRBD1, 6 bases. Trimming took 0 bases from V and 0 from J, leaving 12 bases between them. Germline loops: CDR1 SGHDT, CDR2 YYEEEE. The CDR3 extends over 16 amino acids. The CDR3 protein is CASSLGGQFMNTEAFY. The DNA of the CDR3 is TGTGCCAGCAGCTTGGGTGGACAGTTCATGAACACTGAAGCTTTCTAT.

Only a few counts were recorded for this clonotype. The chain uses TRBV6-1 and TRBJ2-5, with D hard to call. In germline, CDR1 is MNHNS, CDR2 SASEGT. Between the trimmed V and J ends, which lost 6 bases and 7 bases, there was a span of 9 bases. This CDR3 has 11 residues. CDR3 in DNA: TGTGCCAGCAGCAATCCAGGGACCCAGTACTTC. It specifies CASSNPGTQYF.

The V gene is TRBV6-1, the J gene TRBJ2-2, with D perhaps given as TRBD1 or TRBD2 (7 bases each). Germline V gene data show CDR1 as MNHNS and CDR2 as SASEGT. The CDR3 runs to 14 residues. Trimming pared 11 bases from V and 4 bases from J, leaving 17 bases between. CDR3 sequence (DNA): TGTGCCGCCCAGGGGGAGGGAAGCACCGGGGAGCTGTTTTTT. Its protein is CAAQGEGSTGELFF.

This clonotype has just a few counts. The V and J genes are TRBV9 and TRBJ2-2; 8 bases agree with TRBD2. V dropped 3 bases and J dropped 5; count of bases not matched to a gene: 9. The CDR3 loop spans 16 amino acids. CDR1 SGDLS and CDR2 YYNGEE come from the germline V gene. The CDR3 spells CASSAGTRAWTGELFF. The DNA for the CDR3 is TGTGCCAGCAGCGCCGGGACTAGAGCCTGGACCGGGGAGCTGTTTTTT.

This clonotype has a count of ten or more. The chain has TRBV12-3 or TRBV12-4 and TRBJ2-7; 8 bases fit TRBD1. This CDR3 has 14 amino acids. J was trimmed by 4 bases and V by 6 bases; bases with no gene match: 8. The CDR3: CASRYRGRGYEQYF. Here the CDR3 DNA reads TGTGCCAGCAGGTACAGGGGGAGAGGTTACGAGCAGTACTTC.

The J gene is TRBJ2-2, the V gene TRBV2; 7 bases line up with TRBD2. The CDR3 has 15 residues. The germline V gene has CDR1 SNHLY and CDR2 FYNNEI. J gave up 4 bases and V 6 bases, and 8 bases lay outside the gene matches. Here the CDR3 reads CASRPQLALTGELFF. In DNA, the CDR3 is TGTGCCAGCAGGCCCCAACTAGCGCTCACCGGGGAGCTGTTTTTT.

This clonotype was counted ten times or more. The gene calls are TRBV30 and TRBJ1-2, with a tentative D call TRBD1 (5 bases). CDR1 is GTSNPN and CDR2 is SVGIG in the germline V gene (reference sequence). The V and J ends lost 2 bases and 8 bases respectively, with 9 bases between them. CDR3 size: 11 residues. The CDR3 DNA follows: TGTGCCTGGAGTCCCGGGGGAGGCTACACCTTC. This sequence encodes CAWSPGGGYTF.